The table lists the clone carrying this T cell receptor (beta chain) with a count of one. The antigen remains unidentified. Per the original methods: ImmunoSEQ sequences covered only the junction and lacked quality scores; filtering therefore differed. Clones were sequenced by immunoSEQ multiplex PCR, and TCRdb holds only the in-frame ones, with some missing. V and J calls plus clone size are reproduced from that table; the DNA served to infer D and trimming. The sample lists about 2 million clones, over 85% seen once, with 1% to 1.5% in the top ten. The sample is drawn from a study of shared clonotypes between healthy human individuals. About the study: CD4 naive cells filled three plates per donor, CD4 memory three, CD8 naive two and CD8 memory one.

CD45RO-negative, CCR7-positively selected cells formed the naive CD8 fraction, excluding terminally differentiated effector memory CD45RA+ cells. Germline V gives CDR1 WNHNN, CDR2 SYGVQD (reference sequence). CDR3 length: 14 amino acids. V was clipped by 4 bases and J by 3 bases, with 12 bases between them. Broader study findings: Having only a few donors restricted how much genetic and exposure-history diversity was captured.

The sequence was obtained from a young man in good health. Input material: naive CD8+ T cells sorted from blood. This chain links TRBV10-1 with TRBJ1-1; D is ambiguous. The CDR3 nucleotides are TGCGCCAGCAGTGTTCGGACCCCGGACACTGAAGCTTTCTTT. It yields the protein CASSVRTPDTEAFF.